This record looks at one T cell receptor beta chain sequence and its context. Its matching antigen is unknown. This record belongs to a study of response to subunit inactivated influenza vaccine. TCRdb passed the RT-PCR reads through MiXCR, listing each CDR3 protein once. The sample has 650,000 to 850,000 distinct CDR3 sequences; over 11% are singletons. The germline V and J ends were trimmed by 3 bases and 7 bases, with 10 bases remaining between them. This CDR3 has 14 residues. Overall study findings and caveats: The authors suggested that few new T cells are recruited per seasonal influenza vaccination.

The origin of this receptor is a man aged 50 to 60 who received an inactivated influenza vaccine. The chain has TRBV12-3 or TRBV12-4 and TRBJ1-6; weak D call: TRBD1 (5 bases). Specimen: PBMCs from blood, collected less than 15 days before vaccination. The CDR3 DNA reads TGTGCCAGCAGTTTGACAGAGGGCAATTCACCCCTCCACTTT. Its translation: CASSLTEGNSPLHF.